The clone carrying this TCR beta chain came up many times. Its cognate antigen is unknown. The CDR3 has 15 residues. Trimming shortened V by 3 bases and J by 9 bases, and 21 bases separated the two germline ends. Germline lookup yields CDR1 DFQATT and CDR2 SNEGSKA (reference sequence). Unique molecular identifiers were incorporated when the TCRbeta library was constructed. TCRdb reprocessed the PCR reads with MiXCR, giving one entry per CDR3 protein. The data contain hundreds of thousands of distinct CDR3 sequences, more than 9% of them singletons. The data derive from a study of T-cell reconstitution after alpha-beta-depleted transplantation in children. General study results and limits: Alpha-beta T cells about two months after transplant reportedly derived from several hundred expanded graft clones. Some patients' high day-60 TCRbeta diversity was attributed to recipient cells surviving conditioning. T cells produced anew were the main source of T-cell counts and diversity one year after transplant.

The TCR originated in a male patient between 2 and 10 years old who had a stem cell transplant for chronic granulomatous disease, so the T cells may come from the graft donor. J is TRBJ2-1 and V is TRBV20-1, with D perhaps matching TRBD2 (6 bases). The sequenced sample was peripheral blood, obtained 180 days after TCRalphabeta/CD19-depleted stem cell transplant. The CDR3 DNA reads TGCAGTGCTAGGGGACTCCGAAACAACCCGGGTGAGCAGTTCTTC. Translating gives CSARGLRNNPGEQFF.